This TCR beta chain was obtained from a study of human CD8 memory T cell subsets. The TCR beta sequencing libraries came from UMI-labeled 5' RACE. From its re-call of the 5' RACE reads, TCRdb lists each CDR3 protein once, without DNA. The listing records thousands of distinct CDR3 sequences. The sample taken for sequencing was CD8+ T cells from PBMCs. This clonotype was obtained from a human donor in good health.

CDR3 protein: CASRSPWNEQFF. The V call is TRBV27, the J call TRBJ2-1; there is no DNA to check the TCRdb D call of TRBD1. Germline loops: CDR1 MNHEY, CDR2 SMNVEV (reference sequence). The CDR3 has 12 residues.